The 22 T cell receptor beta chains below all came from one sample that was sequenced in a study of T cells in localized non-small cell lung cancer. Sequencing used immunoSEQ multiplex PCR; TCRdb keeps in-frame clones, though not all of them. This table holds around 26,000 clones, roughly 80% found once. The sample in question was peripheral blood, obtained before any cancer treatment. Receptors originate from a man aged 40-75 years with stage III squamous cell lung carcinoma.

The count of this clone is one. This chain joins TRBV5-4 and TRBJ1-1; 9 bases map to TRBD1. In germline, CDR1 is SGHNT, CDR2 YYREEE (reference sequence). V shed 0 bases and J 1 base; nucleotides not matched to a gene: 4. CDR3 length: 16 residues. The CDR3 nucleotides are TGTGCCAGCAGCTTGGAAAGGGACAGGGCGAACACTGAAGCTTTCTTT. It is translated as CASSLERDRANTEAFF.

This sequence joins TRBV5-4 and TRBJ2-5; perhaps D is TRBD1 or TRBD2 (5 bases each). V lost 4 bases to trimming and J lost 5 bases, with 12 bases between them. Germline V gene sequence: CDR1 SGHNT, CDR2 YYREEE (reference sequence). CDR3 length: 13 amino acids. This CDR3 is CASSPWGWETQYF. CDR3 nucleotides: TGTGCCAGCAGCCCCTGGGGGTGGGAGACCCAGTACTTC.

The chain links TRBV5-6 to TRBJ2-7; D remains ambiguous. The CDR3 contains 13 residues. Looked up from germline, CDR1 is SGHDT and CDR2 is YYEEEE. Trimming shortened V by 4 bases and J by 7 bases, and 15 bases separated the two germline ends. In DNA form, the CDR3 reads TGTGCCAGCAGCCGGCTAGGCGTACGGGAGCAGTACTTC. This sequence encodes CASSRLGVREQYF.

V is TRBV7-3 and J is TRBJ2-1, with D possibly matching TRBD2 (6 bases). Germline CDR1 and CDR2: SGHTA and FQGTGA. CDR3 length equals 14 residues. Deletions cut 7 bases from V and 7 bases from J, with 17 bases between. The DNA for the CDR3 is TGTGCCAGCACTCCTCAGGCCGGAGGGAATGAGCAGTTCTTC. Encoded protein: CASTPQAGGNEQFF. The full variable domain, rest sourced from reference TRBV7-3 and TRBJ2-1, is GAGVSQTPSNKVTEKGKYVELRCDPISGHTALYWYRQSLGQGPEFLIYFQGTGAADDSGLPNDRFFAVRPEGSVSTLKIQRTERGDSAVYLCASTPQAGGNEQFFGPGTRLTVL.

The chain employs TRBV5-1 and TRBJ2-1; 7 positions agree with TRBD2. The V gene's germline CDR1 is SGHRS and CDR2 YFSETQ. Trimming removed 0 bases from V and 6 bases from J; junction bases left unmatched: 9. This CDR3 spans 16 amino acids. CDR3 in DNA: TGCGCCAGCAGCTTGGAAGGTTGGCGGGAGAGCAATGAGCAGTTCTTC. Translating it yields CASSLEGWRESNEQFF.

The chain has TRBV10-3 and TRBJ2-3; D uncertain. CDR3 size: 14 residues. V lost 0 bases to trimming and J lost 4 bases, with 8 bases between them. Germline V gene data show CDR1 as ENHRY and CDR2 as SYGVKD. The CDR3 region is CAISESIMSDTQYF. The CDR3 nucleotides are TGTGCCATCAGTGAGTCTATTATGTCAGATACGCAGTATTTT.

Only a few counts were recorded for this clone. The V gene is TRBV10-3, the J gene TRBJ1-5, with D hard to call. Germline V gene data show CDR1 as ENHRY and CDR2 as SYGVKD. The CDR3 is made up of 13 amino acids. V lost 2 bases and J lost 2, with 4 bases in between. CDR3 in DNA: TGTGCCATCAGTGAGGGAGGCAATCAGCCCCAGCATTTT. Its protein is CAISEGGNQPQHF.

This clone was recorded only once. This sequence joins TRBV19 and TRBJ1-5, with a tentative D call TRBD1 (6 bases). Looked up from germline, CDR1 is LNHDA and CDR2 is SQIVND (reference sequence). Trimming took 7 bases from V and 7 from J, leaving 20 bases between them. The CDR3 length is 15 residues. In DNA, the CDR3 is TGTGCCAGTACCACCGAGGAGGGGGAAAGGCAGCCCCAGCATTTT. Residues: CASTTEEGERQPQHF.

The rearrangement joins TRBV7-6 to TRBJ2-6, with 9 bases aligning to TRBD2. The germline gives CDR1 SGHVS, CDR2 FNYEAQ. This CDR3 has 17 amino acids. Trimming took 5 bases from V and 3 from J; bases not matched to a gene: 8. The CDR3 protein is CASSPLAGVDGANVLTF. Here the CDR3 DNA reads TGTGCCAGCAGCCCTTTAGCGGGAGTTGATGGGGCCAACGTCCTGACTTTC. The whole variable domain, remainder taken from reference TRBV7-6 and TRBJ2-6, is GAGVSQSPRYKVTKRGQDVALRCDPISGHVSLYWYRQALGQGPEFLTYFNYEAQQDKSGLPNDRFSAERPEGSISTLTIQRTEQRDSAMYRCASSPLAGVDGANVLTFGAGSRLTVL.

The chain is built from TRBV9 and TRBJ1-2; 8 bases are a match to TRBD1. This CDR3 is built from 15 residues. CDR1 is SGDLS, CDR2 YYNGEE, per germline. With V trimmed by 2 bases and J by 5 bases, 8 bases remained unmatched. DNA of the CDR3: TGTGCCAGCAGCGTGCAGGGGGCTGCTTTTTATGGCTACACCTTC. This encodes CASSVQGAAFYGYTF.

CDR3 region: CASSVTSGVETQYF. The CDR3 region has the DNA TGTGCCAGCAGCGTGACTAGCGGGGTTGAGACCCAGTACTTC. The V call is TRBV9, the J call TRBJ2-5; 11 bases line up with TRBD2. The CDR3 extends over 14 amino acids. Germline-derived CDR1 and CDR2 are SGDLS and YYNGEE. With V trimmed by 2 bases and J by 5 bases, 2 bases remained unmatched.

V usage is TRBV10-2 and J usage is TRBJ2-7, with D possibly called TRBD1 or TRBD2 (5 bases each). V was shortened by 2 bases and J by 2 bases, with 7 bases between the two germline ends. The V gene's germline CDR1 is WSHSY and CDR2 SAAADI. The CDR3 is made up of 13 amino acids. The CDR3 DNA sequence: TGCGCCAGCAGTGAGGTGGGGGCCTACGAGCAGTACTTC. The encoded protein is CASSEVGAYEQYF.

This chain connects TRBV5-6 to TRBJ1-4, with D tentatively TRBD1 (5 bases). Trimming pared 0 bases from V and 5 bases from J, leaving 11 bases between. The CDR3 runs to 15 residues. The germline CDR1 and CDR2 sequences are SGHDT and YYEEEE. CDR3 coding DNA: TGTGCCAGCAGCTTGGTCCAGGGCTGGAATGAAAAACTGTTTTTT. Its translation is CASSLVQGWNEKLFF.

The chain couples TRBV28 to TRBJ1-3, with unresolved D. This CDR3 is built from 16 residues. The germline CDR1 and CDR2 sequences are MDHEN and SYDVKM. Trimming removed 4 bases at V and 4 bases at J, with 17 bases between. For the CDR3, the DNA is TGTGCCAGCAGTTCCGAGCGGGAGGAAGCAGGAAACACCATATATTTT. It codes for CASSSEREEAGNTIYF. The entire variable domain, with the rest obtained from reference TRBV28 and TRBJ1-3, is as follows: DVKVTQSSRYLVKRTGEKVFLECVQDMDHENMFWYRQDPGLGLRLIYFSYDVKMKEKGDIPEGYSVSREKKERFSLILESASTNQTSMYLCASSSEREEAGNTIYFGEGSWLTVV.

As for this clone: One end of the junction is discordant with germline, which a read error may explain. The chain recombines TRBV30 with TRBJ2-1; tentatively, D is TRBD1 or TRBD2 (5 bases each). The CDR3 runs to 15 residues. In germline, CDR1 is GTSNPN, CDR2 SVGIG (reference sequence). The CDR3 here is CAWSAAGSSHNEQFF. The CDR3 DNA follows: TGTGCCTGGAGTGCAGCAGGGAGCTCCCACAATGAGCAGTTCTTC. Drawing the rest from reference TRBV30 and TRBJ2-1, the complete variable domain is SQTIHQWPATLVQPVGSPLSLECTVEGTSNPNLYWYRQAAGRGLQLLFYSVGIGQISSEVPQNLSASRPQDRQFILSSKKLLLSDSGFYLCAWSAAGSSHNEQFFGPGTRLTVL.

The chain carries TRBV30 and TRBJ1-2; D is unresolved. Germline assignment: CDR1 GTSNPN and CDR2 SVGIG (reference sequence). The V and J ends lost 5 bases and 4 bases respectively, with 5 bases between them. The CDR3 consists of 10 residues. CDR3 bases: TGTGCCTGGGGGCCCTATGGCTACACCTTC. It specifies CAWGPYGYTF.

The V gene is TRBV11-3, the J gene TRBJ2-5; no clear D. The germline gives CDR1 SGHNT, CDR2 YENEEA. The CDR3 runs to 13 residues. Trimming left V 5 bases short and J 5 bases short, with 12 bases between. CDR3 nucleotide sequence: TGTGCCAGCAGCCGAAGTGTTAAGGAGACCCAGTACTTC. It is translated as CASSRSVKETQYF.

The chain uses TRBV2 and TRBJ2-1, with 9 bases lining up with TRBD1. There are 16 residues in the CDR3. Germline values: CDR1 SNHLY, CDR2 FYNNEI. J was trimmed by 9 bases and V by 4 bases; bases with no gene match: 13. The CDR3 region has the DNA TGTGCCAGCAGTGCCACTGGGACAGGGTCATGGGGTGAGCAGTTCTTC. It is translated as CASSATGTGSWGEQFF.

The chain is built from TRBV6-5 and TRBJ1-3; no definite D call. Trimming cost V 6 bases and J 0 bases, with 12 bases left between them. This CDR3 comprises 15 residues. CDR1 is MNHEY, CDR2 SVGAGI, per germline. The CDR3 loop reads CASRTGLISGNTIYF. For the CDR3, the DNA is TGTGCCAGCAGGACCGGACTGATCTCTGGAAACACCATATATTTT.

The chain has TRBV4-1 and TRBJ1-2, with 7 positions matching TRBD1. The junction had 6 bases not matched to a gene; V was cut back by 6 bases and J by 5 bases. This CDR3 is 13 amino acids long. Germline CDR1 is MGHRA and CDR2 is YSYEKL. The CDR3 spells CASSPGQWYGYTF. In DNA, the CDR3 is TGCGCCAGCAGTCCGGGACAGTGGTATGGCTACACCTTC.

The sample holds one count of this clone. This same CDR3 is encoded by further DNA sequences in the sample. The J gene is TRBJ2-7, the V gene TRBV6-5; 9 nucleotides line up with TRBD2. The J segment lost 6 bases and the V segment lost 4 bases, leaving 4 bases of the junction unmatched. This CDR3 has 13 amino acids. CDR1 and CDR2 from the germline V gene are MNHEY and SVGAGI. In DNA form, the CDR3 reads TGTGCCAGCAGTTCGGGACTAGCAGGCGAGCAGTACTTC. The encoded protein is CASSSGLAGEQYF.

This chain uses TRBV29-1 with TRBJ2-1; 11 positions match TRBD1. The CDR3 is 14 residues long. V lost 6 bases to trimming and J lost 3 bases; unmatched junction nucleotides: 4. The germline V gene encodes CDR1 SQVTM and CDR2 ANQGSEA. The CDR3: CSVTGTGGYNEQFF. CDR3 nucleotides: TGCAGCGTAACCGGGACAGGGGGCTACAATGAGCAGTTCTTC.